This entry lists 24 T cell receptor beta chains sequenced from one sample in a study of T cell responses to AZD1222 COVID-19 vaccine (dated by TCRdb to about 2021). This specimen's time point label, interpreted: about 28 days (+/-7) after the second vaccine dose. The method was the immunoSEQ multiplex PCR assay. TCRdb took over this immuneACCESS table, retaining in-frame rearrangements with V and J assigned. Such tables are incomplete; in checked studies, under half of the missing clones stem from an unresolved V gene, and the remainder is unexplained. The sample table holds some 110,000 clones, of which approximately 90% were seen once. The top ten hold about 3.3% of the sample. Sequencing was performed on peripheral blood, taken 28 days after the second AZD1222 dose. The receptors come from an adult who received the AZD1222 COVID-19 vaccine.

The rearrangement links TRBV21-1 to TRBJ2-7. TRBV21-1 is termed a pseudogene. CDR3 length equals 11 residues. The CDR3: CARGPSYEQYF. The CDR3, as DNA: TGTGCCAGAGGACCTTCCTACGAGCAGTACTTC.

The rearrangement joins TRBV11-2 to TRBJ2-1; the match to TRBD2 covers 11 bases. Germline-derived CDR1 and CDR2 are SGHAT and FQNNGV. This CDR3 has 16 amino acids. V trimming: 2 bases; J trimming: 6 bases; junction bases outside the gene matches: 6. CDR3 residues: CASSLPGLAETNEQFF. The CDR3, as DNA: TGTGCCAGCAGCTTACCGGGACTAGCGGAAACCAATGAGCAGTTCTTC. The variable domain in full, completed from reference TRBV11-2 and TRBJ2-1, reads EAGVAQSPRYKIIEKRQSVAFWCNPISGHATLYWYQQILGQGPKLLIQFQNNGVVDDSQLPKDRFSAERLKGVDSTLKIQPAKLEDSAVYLCASSLPGLAETNEQFFGPGTRLTVL.

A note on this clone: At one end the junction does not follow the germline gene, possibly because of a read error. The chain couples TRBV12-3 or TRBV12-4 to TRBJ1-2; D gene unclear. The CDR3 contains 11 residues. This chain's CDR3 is CASSPTTREVF. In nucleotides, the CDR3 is TGTGCCAGCAGCCCCACCACTCGGGAAGTTTTC.

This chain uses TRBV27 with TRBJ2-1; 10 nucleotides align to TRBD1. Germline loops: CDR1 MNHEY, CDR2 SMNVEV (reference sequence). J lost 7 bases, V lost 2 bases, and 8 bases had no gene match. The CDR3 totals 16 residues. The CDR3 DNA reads TGTGCCAGCAGTTTAGGCGGGACAGGGGCCGGGAATGAGCAGTTCTTC. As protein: CASSLGGTGAGNEQFF.

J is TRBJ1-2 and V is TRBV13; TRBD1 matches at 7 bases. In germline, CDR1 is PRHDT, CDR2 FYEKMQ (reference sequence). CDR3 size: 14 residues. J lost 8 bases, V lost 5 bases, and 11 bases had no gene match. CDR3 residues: CASSPGQASGGYTF. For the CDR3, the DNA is TGTGCCAGCAGCCCAGGACAGGCCTCAGGGGGCTACACCTTC.

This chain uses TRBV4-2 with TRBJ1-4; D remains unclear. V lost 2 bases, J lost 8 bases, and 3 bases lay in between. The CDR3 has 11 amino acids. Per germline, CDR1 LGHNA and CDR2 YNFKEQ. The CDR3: CASSQMEKLFF. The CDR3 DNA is TGTGCCAGCAGCCAAATGGAAAAACTGTTTTTT.

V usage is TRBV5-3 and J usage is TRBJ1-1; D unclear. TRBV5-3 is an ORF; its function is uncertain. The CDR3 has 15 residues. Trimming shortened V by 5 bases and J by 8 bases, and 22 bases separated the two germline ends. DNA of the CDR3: TGTGCCAGAAGTTTAGGTGTGGGGTCGGGTAAGGAAGCTTTCTTT. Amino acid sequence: CARSLGVGSGKEAFF.

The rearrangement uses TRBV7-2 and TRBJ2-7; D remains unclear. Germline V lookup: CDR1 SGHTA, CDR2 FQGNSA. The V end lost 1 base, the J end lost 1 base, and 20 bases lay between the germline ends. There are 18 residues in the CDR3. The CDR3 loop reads CASSLEAQSAGGSYEQYF. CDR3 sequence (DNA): TGTGCCAGCAGCTTAGAGGCCCAAAGTGCAGGTGGGTCCTACGAGCAGTACTTC.

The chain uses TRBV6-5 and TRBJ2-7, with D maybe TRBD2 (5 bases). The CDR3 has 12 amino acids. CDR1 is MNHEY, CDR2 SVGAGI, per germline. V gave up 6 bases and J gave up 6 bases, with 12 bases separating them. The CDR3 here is CASSREGREQYF. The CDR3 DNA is TGTGCCAGCAGCAGAGAGGGCCGCGAGCAGTACTTC.

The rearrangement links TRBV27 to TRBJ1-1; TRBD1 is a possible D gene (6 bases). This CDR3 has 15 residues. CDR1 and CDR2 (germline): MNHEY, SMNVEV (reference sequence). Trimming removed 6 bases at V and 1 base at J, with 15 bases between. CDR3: CASRSQGRGNTEAFF. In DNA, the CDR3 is TGTGCCAGCAGGTCACAGGGACGGGGGAACACTGAAGCTTTCTTT.

The DNA for the CDR3 is TGTGCCAGCAGCTCCCTCTACGAGCAGTACTTC. Encoded protein: CASSSLYEQYF. The rearrangement joins TRBV3-1 (or the pseudogene TRBV3-2) to TRBJ2-7; D remains ambiguous. This CDR3 is built from 11 residues. V was shortened by 5 bases and J by 3 bases, with 5 bases between the two germline ends. The germline V gene encodes CDR1 LGHDT and CDR2 YNNKEL (reference sequence).

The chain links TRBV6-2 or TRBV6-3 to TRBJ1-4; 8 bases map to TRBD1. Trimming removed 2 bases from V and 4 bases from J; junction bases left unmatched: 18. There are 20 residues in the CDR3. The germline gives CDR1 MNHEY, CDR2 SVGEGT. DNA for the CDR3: TGTGCCAGCAGTTACACCCCCGGACAGGGATGGGGCGGTGGTAATGAAAAACTGTTTTTT. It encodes CASSYTPGQGWGGGNEKLFF.

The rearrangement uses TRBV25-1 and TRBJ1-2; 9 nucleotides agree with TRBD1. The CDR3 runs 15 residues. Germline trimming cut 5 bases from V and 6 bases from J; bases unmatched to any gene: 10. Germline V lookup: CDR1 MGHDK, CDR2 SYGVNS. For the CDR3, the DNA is TGTGCCAGCAGTCTCCTAACCGGGACAGGGAATGGCTACACCTTC. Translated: CASSLLTGTGNGYTF.

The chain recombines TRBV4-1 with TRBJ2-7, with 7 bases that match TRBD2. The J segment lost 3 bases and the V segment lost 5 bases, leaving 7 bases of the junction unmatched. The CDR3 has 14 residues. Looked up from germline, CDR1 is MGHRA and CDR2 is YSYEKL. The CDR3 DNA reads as TGCGCCAGCAGCGAAAGACTAGCAAGCTACGAGCAGTACTTC. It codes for CASSERLASYEQYF.

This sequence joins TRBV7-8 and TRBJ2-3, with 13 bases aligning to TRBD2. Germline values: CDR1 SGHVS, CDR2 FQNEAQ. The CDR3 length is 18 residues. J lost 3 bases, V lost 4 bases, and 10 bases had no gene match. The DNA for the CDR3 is TGTGCCAGCAGCTCCCGACTAGCGGGGGGCCGGGGGACAGATACGCAGTATTTT. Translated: CASSSRLAGGRGTDTQYF.

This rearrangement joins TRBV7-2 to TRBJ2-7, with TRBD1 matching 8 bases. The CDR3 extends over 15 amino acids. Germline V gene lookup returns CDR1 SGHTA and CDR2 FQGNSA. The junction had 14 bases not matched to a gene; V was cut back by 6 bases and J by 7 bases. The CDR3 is CASSNPPGQAWEQYF. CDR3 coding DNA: TGTGCCAGCAGTAATCCCCCGGGACAGGCATGGGAGCAGTACTTC.

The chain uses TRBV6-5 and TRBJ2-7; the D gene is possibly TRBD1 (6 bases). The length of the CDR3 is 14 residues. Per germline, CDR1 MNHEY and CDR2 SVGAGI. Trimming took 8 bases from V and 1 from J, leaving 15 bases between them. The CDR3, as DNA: TGTGCCAGCGGACCGTACAGGGCATCCTACGAGCAGTACTTC. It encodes CASGPYRASYEQYF.

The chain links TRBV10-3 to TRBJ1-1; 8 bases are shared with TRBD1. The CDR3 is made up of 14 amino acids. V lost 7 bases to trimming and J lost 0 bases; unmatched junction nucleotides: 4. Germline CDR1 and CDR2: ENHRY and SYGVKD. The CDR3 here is CAITKTGVNTEAFF. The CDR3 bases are TGTGCCATCACCAAGACAGGGGTGAACACTGAAGCTTTCTTT.

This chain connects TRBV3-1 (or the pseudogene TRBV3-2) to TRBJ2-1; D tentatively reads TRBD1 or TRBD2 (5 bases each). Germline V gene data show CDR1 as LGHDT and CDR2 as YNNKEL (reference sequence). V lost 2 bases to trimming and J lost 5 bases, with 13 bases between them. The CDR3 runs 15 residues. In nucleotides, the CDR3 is TGTGCCAGCAGCCAATGGGTAGGGGACCACAATGAGCAGTTCTTC. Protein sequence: CASSQWVGDHNEQFF.

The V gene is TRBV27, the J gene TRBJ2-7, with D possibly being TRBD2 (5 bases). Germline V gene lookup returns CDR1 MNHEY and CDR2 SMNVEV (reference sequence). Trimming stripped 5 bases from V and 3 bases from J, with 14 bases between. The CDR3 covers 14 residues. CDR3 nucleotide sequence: TGTGCCAGCAGTCCCCTCGCGGCGGGCTACGAGCAGTACTTC. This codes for CASSPLAAGYEQYF.

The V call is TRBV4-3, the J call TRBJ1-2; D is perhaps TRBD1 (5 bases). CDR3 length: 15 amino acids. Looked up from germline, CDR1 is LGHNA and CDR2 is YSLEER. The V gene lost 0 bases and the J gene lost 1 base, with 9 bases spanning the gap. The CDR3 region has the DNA TGCGCCAGCAGCCAAGAGGCAGGGTTTAACTATGGCTACACCTTC. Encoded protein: CASSQEAGFNYGYTF.

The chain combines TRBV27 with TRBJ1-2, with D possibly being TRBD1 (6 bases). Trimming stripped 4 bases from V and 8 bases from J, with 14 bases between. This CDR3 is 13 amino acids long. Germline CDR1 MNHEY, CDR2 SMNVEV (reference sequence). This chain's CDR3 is CASSYPRGLGYTF. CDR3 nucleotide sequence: TGTGCCAGCAGTTACCCTAGGGGGTTAGGCTACACCTTC.

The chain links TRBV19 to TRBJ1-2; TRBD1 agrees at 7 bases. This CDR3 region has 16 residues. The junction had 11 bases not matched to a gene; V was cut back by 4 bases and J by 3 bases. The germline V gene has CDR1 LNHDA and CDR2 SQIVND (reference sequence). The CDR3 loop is CASSTLRQGEDYGYTF. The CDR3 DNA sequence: TGTGCCAGTAGTACCCTGAGACAGGGTGAGGACTATGGCTACACCTTC.

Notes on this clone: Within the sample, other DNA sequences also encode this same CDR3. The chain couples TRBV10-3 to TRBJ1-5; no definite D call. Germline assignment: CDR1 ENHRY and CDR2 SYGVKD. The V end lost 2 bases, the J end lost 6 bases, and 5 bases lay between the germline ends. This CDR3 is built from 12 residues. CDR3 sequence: CAISEASQPQHF. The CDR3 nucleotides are TGTGCCATCAGTGAGGCTAGTCAGCCCCAGCATTTT.